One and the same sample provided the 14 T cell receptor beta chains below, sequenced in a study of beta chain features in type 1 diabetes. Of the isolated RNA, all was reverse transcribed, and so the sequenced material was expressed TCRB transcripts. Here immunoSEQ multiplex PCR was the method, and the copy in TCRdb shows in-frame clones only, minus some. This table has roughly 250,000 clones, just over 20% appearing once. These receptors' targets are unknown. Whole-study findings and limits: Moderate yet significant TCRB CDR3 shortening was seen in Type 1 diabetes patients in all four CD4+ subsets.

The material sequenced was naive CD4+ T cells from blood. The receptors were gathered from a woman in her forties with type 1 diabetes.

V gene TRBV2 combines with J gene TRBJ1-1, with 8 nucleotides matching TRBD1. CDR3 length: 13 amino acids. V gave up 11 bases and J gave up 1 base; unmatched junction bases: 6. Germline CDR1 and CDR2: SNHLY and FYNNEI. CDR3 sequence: CACSGQGNTEAFF. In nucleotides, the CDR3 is TGTGCCTGCTCCGGACAGGGGAACACTGAAGCTTTCTTT. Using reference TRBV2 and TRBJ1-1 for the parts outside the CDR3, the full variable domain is EPEVTQTPSHQVTQMGQEVILRCVPISNHLYFYWYRQILGQKVEFLVSFYNNEISEKSEIFDDQFSVERPDGSNFTLKIRSTKLEDSAMYFCACSGQGNTEAFFGQGTRLTVV.

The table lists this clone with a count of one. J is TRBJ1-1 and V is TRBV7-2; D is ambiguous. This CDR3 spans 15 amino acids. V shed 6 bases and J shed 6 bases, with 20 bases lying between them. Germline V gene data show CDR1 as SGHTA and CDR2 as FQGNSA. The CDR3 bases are TGTGCCAGCAGACCCTGGGTCGCGGAGGGTTCTGAAGCTTTCTTT. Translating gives CASRPWVAEGSEAFF. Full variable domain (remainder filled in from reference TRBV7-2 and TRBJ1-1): GAGVSQSPSNKVTEKGKDVELRCDPISGHTALYWYRQSLGQGLEFLIYFQGNSAPDKSGLPSDRFSAERTGGSVSTLTIQRTQQEDSAVYLCASRPWVAEGSEAFFGQGTRLTVV.

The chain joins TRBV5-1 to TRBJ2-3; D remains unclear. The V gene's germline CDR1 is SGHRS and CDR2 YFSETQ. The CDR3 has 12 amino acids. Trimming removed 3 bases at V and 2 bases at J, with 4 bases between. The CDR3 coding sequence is TGCGCCAGCAGCTCTAACACAGATACGCAGTATTTT. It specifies CASSSNTDTQYF. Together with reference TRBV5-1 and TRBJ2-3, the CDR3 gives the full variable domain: KAGVTQTPRYLIKTRGQQVTLSCSPISGHRSVSWYQQTPGQGLQFLFEYFSETQRNKGNFPGRFSGRQFSNSRSEMNVSTLELGDSALYLCASSSNTDTQYFGPGTRLTVL.

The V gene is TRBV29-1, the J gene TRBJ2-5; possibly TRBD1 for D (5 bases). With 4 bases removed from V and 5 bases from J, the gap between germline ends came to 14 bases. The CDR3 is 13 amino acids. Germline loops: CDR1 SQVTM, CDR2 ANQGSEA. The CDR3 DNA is TGCAGCGTTGTAGTCCTTTCAGGGGAGACCCAGTACTTC. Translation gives CSVVVLSGETQYF.

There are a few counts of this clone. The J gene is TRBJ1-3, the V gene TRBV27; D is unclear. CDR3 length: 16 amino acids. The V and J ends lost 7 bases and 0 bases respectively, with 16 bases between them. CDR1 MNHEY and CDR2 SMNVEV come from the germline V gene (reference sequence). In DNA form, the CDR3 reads TGTGCCAGCAAGGCGGCGTCCGGCTCCTCTGGAAACACCATATATTTT. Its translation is CASKAASGSSGNTIYF.

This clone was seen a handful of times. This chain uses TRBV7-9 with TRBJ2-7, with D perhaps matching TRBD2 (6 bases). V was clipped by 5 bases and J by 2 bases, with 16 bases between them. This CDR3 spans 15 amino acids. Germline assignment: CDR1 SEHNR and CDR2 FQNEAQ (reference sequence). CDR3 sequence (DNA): TGTGCCAGCAGCGCGGGGACTGTTGGGGCCTACGAGCAGTACTTC. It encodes CASSAGTVGAYEQYF.

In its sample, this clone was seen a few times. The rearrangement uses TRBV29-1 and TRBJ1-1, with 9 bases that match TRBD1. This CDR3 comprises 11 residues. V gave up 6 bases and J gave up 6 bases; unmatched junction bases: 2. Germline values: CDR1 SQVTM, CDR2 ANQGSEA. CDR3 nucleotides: TGCAGCGTGCGGACAGGGGCTGAAGCTTTCTTT. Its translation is CSVRTGAEAFF.

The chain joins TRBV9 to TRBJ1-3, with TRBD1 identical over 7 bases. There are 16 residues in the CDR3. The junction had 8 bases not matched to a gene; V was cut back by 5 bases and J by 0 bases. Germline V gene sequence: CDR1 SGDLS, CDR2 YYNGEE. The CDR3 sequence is CASSGTATSSGNTIYF. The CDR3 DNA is TGTGCCAGCAGTGGGACAGCTACATCCTCTGGAAACACCATATATTTT. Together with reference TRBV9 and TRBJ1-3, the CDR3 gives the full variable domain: DSGVTQTPKHLITATGQRVTLRCSPRSGDLSVYWYQQSLDQGLQFLIQYYNGEERAKGNILERFSAQQFPDLHSELNLSSLELGDSALYFCASSGTATSSGNTIYFGEGSWLTVV.

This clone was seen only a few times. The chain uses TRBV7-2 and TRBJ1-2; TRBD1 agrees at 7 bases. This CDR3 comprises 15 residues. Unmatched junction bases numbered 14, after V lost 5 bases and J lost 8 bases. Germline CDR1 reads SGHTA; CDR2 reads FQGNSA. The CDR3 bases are TGTGCCAGCAGCACCCCTCGACAGGGACAAGGGGGCTACACCTTC. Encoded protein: CASSTPRQGQGGYTF.

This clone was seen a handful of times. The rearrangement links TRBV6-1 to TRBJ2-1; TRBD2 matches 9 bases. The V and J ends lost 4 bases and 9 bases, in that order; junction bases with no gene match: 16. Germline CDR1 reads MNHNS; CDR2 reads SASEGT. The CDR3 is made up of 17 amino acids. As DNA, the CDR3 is TGTGCCAGCAGTGCAGACTTACTAGCGGGTCCCTTAGGTGAGCAGTTCTTC. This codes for CASSADLLAGPLGEQFF.

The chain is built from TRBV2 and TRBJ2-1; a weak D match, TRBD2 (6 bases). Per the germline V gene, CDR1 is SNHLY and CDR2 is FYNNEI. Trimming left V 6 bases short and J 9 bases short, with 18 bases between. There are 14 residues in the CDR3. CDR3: CASSWDFNSGEQFF. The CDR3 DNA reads TGTGCCAGCAGCTGGGACTTTAACAGTGGTGAGCAGTTCTTC. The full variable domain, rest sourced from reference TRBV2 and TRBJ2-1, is EPEVTQTPSHQVTQMGQEVILRCVPISNHLYFYWYRQILGQKVEFLVSFYNNEISEKSEIFDDQFSVERPDGSNFTLKIRSTKLEDSAMYFCASSWDFNSGEQFFGPGTRLTVL.

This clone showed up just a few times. Here the CDR3 DNA reads TGCGCCAGCAGCCAAGGTTCAGGGCCTGACTACGAGCAGTACTTC. Translated: CASSQGSGPDYEQYF. This chain links TRBV4-1 with TRBJ2-7; maybe TRBD1 (5 bases). Looked up from germline, CDR1 is MGHRA and CDR2 is YSYEKL. The CDR3 is 15 residues long. V was shortened by 1 base and J by 3 bases, with 13 bases between the two germline ends.

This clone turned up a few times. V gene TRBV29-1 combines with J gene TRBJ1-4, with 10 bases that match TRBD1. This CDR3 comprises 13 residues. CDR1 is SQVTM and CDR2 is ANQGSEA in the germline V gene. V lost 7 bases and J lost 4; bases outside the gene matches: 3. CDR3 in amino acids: CSAWTGGNEKLFF. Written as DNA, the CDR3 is TGCAGCGCTTGGACAGGGGGTAATGAAAAACTGTTTTTT.

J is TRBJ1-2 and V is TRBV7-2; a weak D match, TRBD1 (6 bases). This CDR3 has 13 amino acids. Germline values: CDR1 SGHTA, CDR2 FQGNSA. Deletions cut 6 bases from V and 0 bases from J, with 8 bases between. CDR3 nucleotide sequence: TGTGCCAGCAGACGGACAGCTAACTATGGCTACACCTTC. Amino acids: CASRRTANYGYTF.